A selection of T cell receptor beta chains follows, all from one sample in a study of cytomegalovirus exposure and HLA in healthy donors. TCRdb keeps only in-frame clones here, not all; method: immunoSEQ multiplex PCR. The table shows 95,000 to 150,000 clones, with 66% occurring only once. Source material: PBMCs. The receptors come from a man aged 18 to 30 in good health and CMV-seronegative. CDR3s include the opening cysteine and the closing phenylalanine or tryptophan. The order of the fields is clone size, J gene, V gene, D gene, CDR3 protein, CDR3 DNA. D genes are given only for firm matches. Clone size appears in some rows only: once, few, many, or a class for an expanded clone.

>few|TRBJ1-3|TRBV7-8|-
CASSLVPTGPSGNTIYF
TGTGCCAGCAGCTTAGTCCCGACAGGCCCCTCTGGAAACACCATATATTTT
>-|TRBJ2-6|TRBV21-1|-
CASSKSREKSSGANVLTF
TGTGCCAGCAGCAAATCGCGGGAAAAAAGCTCTGGGGCCAACGTCCTGACTTTC
>-|TRBJ2-1|TRBV28|TRBD1
CASRSPGQGQFF
TGTGCCAGCCGATCGCCGGGACAGGGACAGTTCTTC
>-|TRBJ1-5|TRBV7-2|-
CASSLIEANQPQHF
TGTGCCAGCAGCCTCATAGAAGCCAATCAGCCCCAGCATTTT
>few|TRBJ2-3|TRBV27|TRBD1
CASRPGTGLTDTQYF
TGTGCCAGCAGACCCGGGACAGGGTTGACAGATACGCAGTATTTT
>-|TRBJ2-7|TRBV7-6|-
CASSLRETASYEQYF
TGTGCCAGCAGCTTAAGGGAGACGGCGTCCTACGAGCAGTACTTC
>few|TRBJ2-3|TRBV28|-
CASISGTDTQYF
TGTGCCAGCATAAGCGGGACAGATACGCAGTATTTT
>-|TRBJ1-5|TRBV29-1|TRBD1
CSVSGTGGNQPQHF
TGCAGCGTTTCGGGGACAGGGGGCAATCAGCCCCAGCATTTT
>-|TRBJ2-2|TRBV6-6|TRBD2
CAATLLAGGLTGELFF
TGTGCCGCCACTCTACTAGCGGGAGGACTTACCGGGGAGCTGTTTTTT
>-|TRBJ2-7|TRBV30|TRBD1
CAWSVLFRDRGYEQYF
TGTGCCTGGAGTGTACTTTTCCGGGACAGGGGGTACGAGCAGTACTTC
>once|TRBJ1-1|TRBV9|-
CASNTGPNTEAFF
TGTGCCAGCAATACAGGCCCGAACACTGAAGCTTTCTTT
>-|TRBJ2-2|TRBV5-1|TRBD2
CASSRSSGRDTGELFF
TGCGCCAGCAGCCGCTCTAGCGGGAGGGATACCGGGGAGCTGTTTTTT
>-|TRBJ2-7|TRBV19|TRBD1
CASSRQGNGVGEQYF
TGTGCCAGTAGTCGACAGGGGAATGGTGTCGGCGAGCAGTACTTC
>-|TRBJ2-7|TRBV10-3|-
CAIRGGGANYEQYF
TGTGCCATCAGAGGCGGAGGGGCCAACTACGAGCAGTACTTC
>-|TRBJ1-5|TRBV28|-
CASSFIFGGNQPQHF
TGTGCCAGCAGTTTTATTTTCGGGGGCAATCAGCCCCAGCATTTT
>-|TRBJ1-2|TRBV19|-
CASRVAGNYGYTF
TGTGCCAGTCGGGTCGCCGGGAACTATGGCTACACCTTC
>-|TRBJ2-7|TRBV7-9|TRBD2
CASSLLGTSFAYEQYF
TGTGCCAGCAGCTTATTGGGGACTAGTTTCGCCTACGAGCAGTACTTC
>-|TRBJ2-5|TRBV7-9|TRBD1
CASSPTGGETQYF
TGTGCCAGCAGCCCTACAGGGGGAGAGACCCAGTACTTC
>-|TRBJ2-7|TRBV7-2|-
CASSHSSYEQYF
TGTGCCAGCAGCCATAGCTCCTACGAGCAGTACTTC
>-|TRBJ1-2|TRBV28|-
CASSFRGFIYGYTF
TGTGCCAGCAGTTTTAGAGGGTTTATCTATGGCTACACCTTC
>-|TRBJ1-1|TRBV9|-
CASSPVGGNTEAFF
TGTGCCAGCAGCCCCGTCGGGGGGAACACTGAAGCTTTCTTT
>-|TRBJ1-1|TRBV21-1|-
CASSKDSGTSNTEAFF
TGTGCCAGCAGCAAAGACTCCGGGACATCGAACACTGAAGCTTTCTTT